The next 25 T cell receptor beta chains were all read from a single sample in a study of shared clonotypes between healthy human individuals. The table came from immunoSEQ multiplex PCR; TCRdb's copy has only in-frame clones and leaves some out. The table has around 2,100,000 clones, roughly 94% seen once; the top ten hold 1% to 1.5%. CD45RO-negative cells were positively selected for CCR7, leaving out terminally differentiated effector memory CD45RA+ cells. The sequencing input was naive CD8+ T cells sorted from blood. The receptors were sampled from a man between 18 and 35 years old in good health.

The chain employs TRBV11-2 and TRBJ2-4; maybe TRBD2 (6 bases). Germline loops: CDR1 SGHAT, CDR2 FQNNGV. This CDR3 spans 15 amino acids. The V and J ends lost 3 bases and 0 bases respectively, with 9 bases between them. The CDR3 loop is CASSLTGLAKNIQYF. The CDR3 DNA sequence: TGTGCCAGCAGCTTGACGGGACTAGCCAAAAACATTCAGTACTTC.

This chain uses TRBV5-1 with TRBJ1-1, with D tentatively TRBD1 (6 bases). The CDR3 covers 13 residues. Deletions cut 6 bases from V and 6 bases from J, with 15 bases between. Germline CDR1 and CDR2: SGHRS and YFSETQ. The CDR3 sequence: CASTDRGASEAFF. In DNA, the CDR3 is TGCGCCAGCACCGATCGGGGGGCATCTGAAGCTTTCTTT.

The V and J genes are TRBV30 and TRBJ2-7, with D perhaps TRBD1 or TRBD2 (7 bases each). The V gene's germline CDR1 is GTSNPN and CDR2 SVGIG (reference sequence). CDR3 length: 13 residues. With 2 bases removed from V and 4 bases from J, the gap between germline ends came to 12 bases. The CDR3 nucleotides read TGTGCCTGGAGTCACCAGGGGGGGTACGAGCAGTACTTC. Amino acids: CAWSHQGGYEQYF.

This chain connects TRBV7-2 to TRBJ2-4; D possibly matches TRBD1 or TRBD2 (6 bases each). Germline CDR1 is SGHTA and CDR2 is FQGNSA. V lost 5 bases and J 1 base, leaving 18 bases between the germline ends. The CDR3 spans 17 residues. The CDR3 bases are TGTGCCAGCAGCCGACTGTCGGGGGCGTCGGCCAAAAACATTCAGTACTTC. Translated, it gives CASSRLSGASAKNIQYF.

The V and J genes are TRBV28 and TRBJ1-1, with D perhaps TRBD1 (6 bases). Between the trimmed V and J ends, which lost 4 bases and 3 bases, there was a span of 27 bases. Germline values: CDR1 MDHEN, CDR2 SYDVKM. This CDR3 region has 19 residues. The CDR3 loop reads CASSSRGARRFFGDTEAFF. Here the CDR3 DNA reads TGTGCCAGCAGTTCCCGGGGGGCCAGGCGTTTCTTCGGTGACACTGAAGCTTTCTTT.

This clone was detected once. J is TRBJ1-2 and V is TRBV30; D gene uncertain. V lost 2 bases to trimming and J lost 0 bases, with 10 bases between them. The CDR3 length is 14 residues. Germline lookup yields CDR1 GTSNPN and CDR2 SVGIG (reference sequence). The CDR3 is CAWSYEESNYGYTF. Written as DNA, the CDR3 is TGTGCCTGGAGTTATGAAGAATCTAACTATGGCTACACCTTC.

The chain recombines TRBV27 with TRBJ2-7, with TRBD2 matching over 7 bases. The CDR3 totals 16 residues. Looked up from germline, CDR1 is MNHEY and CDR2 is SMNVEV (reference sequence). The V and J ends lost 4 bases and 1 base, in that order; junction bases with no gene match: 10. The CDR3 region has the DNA TGTGCCAGCAGTTGGTCCTCCGGGACTACTTCCTACGAGCAGTACTTC. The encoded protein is CASSWSSGTTSYEQYF.

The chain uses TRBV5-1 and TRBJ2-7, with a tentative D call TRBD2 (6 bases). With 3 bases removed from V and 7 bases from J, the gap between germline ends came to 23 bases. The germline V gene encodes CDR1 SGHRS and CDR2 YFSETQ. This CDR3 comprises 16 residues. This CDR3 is CASSYGLGGAVWEQYF. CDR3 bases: TGCGCCAGCAGCTATGGTCTGGGCGGGGCAGTATGGGAGCAGTACTTC.

The CDR3 DNA follows: TGTGCCAGCAGCGTGAGGGAGGGCACAGATACGCAGTATTTT. It codes for CASSVREGTDTQYF. The chain combines TRBV9 with TRBJ2-3; TRBD2 might be the D (6 bases). Germline V gene data show CDR1 as SGDLS and CDR2 as YYNGEE. V was shortened by 2 bases and J by 1 base, with 8 bases between the two germline ends. This CDR3 has 14 amino acids.

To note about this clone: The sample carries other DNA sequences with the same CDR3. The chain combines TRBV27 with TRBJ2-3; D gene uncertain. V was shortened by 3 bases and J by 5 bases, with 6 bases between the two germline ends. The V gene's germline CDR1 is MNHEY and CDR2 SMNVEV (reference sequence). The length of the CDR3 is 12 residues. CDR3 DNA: TGTGCCAGCAGTTTCCCTCGAGATACGCAGTATTTT. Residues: CASSFPRDTQYF.

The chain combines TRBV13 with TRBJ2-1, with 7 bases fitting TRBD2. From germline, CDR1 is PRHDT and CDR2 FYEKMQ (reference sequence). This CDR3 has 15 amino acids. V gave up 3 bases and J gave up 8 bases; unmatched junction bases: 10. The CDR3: CASSFPGRESDEQFF. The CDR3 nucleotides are TGTGCCAGCAGCTTCCCCGGGCGGGAGAGCGATGAGCAGTTCTTC.

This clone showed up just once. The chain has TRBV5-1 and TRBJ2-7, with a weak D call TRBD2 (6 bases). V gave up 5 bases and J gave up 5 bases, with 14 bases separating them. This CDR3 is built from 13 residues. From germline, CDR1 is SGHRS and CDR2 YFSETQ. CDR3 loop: CASSFRGGDEQYF. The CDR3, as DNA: TGCGCCAGCAGTTTTCGGGGCGGGGACGAGCAGTACTTC.

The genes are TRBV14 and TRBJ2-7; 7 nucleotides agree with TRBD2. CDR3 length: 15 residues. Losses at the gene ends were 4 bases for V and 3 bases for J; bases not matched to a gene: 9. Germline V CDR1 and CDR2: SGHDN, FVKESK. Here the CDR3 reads CASSPQTSESYEQYF. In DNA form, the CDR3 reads TGTGCCAGCAGCCCTCAAACTAGCGAAAGCTACGAGCAGTACTTC.

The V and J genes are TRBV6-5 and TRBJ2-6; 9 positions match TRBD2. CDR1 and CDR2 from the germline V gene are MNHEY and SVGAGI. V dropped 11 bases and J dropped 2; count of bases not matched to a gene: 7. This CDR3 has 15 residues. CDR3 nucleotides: TGTGCCTCTAGCGGGACCCTCCCTGGGGCCAACGTCCTGACTTTC. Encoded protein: CASSGTLPGANVLTF.

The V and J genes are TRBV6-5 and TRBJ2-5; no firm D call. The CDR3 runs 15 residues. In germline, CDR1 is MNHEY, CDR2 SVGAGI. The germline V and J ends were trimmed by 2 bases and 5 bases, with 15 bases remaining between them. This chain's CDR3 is CASSYEEGKDETQYF. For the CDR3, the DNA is TGTGCCAGCAGTTACGAGGAAGGGAAGGACGAGACCCAGTACTTC.

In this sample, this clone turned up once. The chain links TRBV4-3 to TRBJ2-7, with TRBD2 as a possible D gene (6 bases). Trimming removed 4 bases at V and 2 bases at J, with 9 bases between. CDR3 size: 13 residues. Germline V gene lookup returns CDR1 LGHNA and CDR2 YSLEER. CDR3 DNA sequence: TGCGCCAGCAGCCTCGAGCGGGCCTACGAGCAGTACTTC. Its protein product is CASSLERAYEQYF.

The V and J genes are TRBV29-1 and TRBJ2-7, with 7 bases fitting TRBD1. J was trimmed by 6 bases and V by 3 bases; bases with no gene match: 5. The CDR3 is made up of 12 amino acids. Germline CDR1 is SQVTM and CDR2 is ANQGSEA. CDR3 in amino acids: CSVDSGGGEQYF. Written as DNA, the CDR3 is TGCAGCGTTGACTCAGGGGGTGGCGAGCAGTACTTC.

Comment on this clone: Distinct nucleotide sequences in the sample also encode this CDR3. CDR3 loop: CASSPGTSGPYEQYF. In DNA form, the CDR3 reads TGTGCCAGCAGCCCCGGAACTAGCGGCCCCTACGAGCAGTACTTC. The chain joins TRBV7-9 to TRBJ2-7, with 8 bases fitting TRBD2. V trimming: 5 bases; J trimming: 2 bases; junction bases outside the gene matches: 8. The V gene's germline CDR1 is SEHNR and CDR2 FQNEAQ (reference sequence). The length of the CDR3 is 15 residues.

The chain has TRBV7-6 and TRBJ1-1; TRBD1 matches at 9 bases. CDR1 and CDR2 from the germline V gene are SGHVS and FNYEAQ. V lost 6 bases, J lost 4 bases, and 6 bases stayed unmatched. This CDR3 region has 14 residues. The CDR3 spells CASRDRGSGTEAFF. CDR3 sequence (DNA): TGTGCCAGCAGGGACAGGGGTTCTGGCACTGAAGCTTTCTTT.

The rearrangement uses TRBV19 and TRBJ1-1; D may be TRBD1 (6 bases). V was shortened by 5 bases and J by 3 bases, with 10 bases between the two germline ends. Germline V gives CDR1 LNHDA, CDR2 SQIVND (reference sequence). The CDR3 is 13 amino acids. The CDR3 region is CASSSWGHTEAFF. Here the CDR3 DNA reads TGTGCCAGTAGTTCTTGGGGGCACACTGAAGCTTTCTTT.

The DNA of the CDR3 is TGTGCCAGCAGCTTAGTACAGAGCTCCTACGAGCAGTACTTC. This codes for CASSLVQSSYEQYF. The genes are TRBV13 and TRBJ2-7, with no clear D. The CDR3 covers 14 residues. The germline V and J ends were trimmed by 1 base and 0 bases, with 7 bases remaining between them. Germline CDR1 is PRHDT and CDR2 is FYEKMQ (reference sequence).

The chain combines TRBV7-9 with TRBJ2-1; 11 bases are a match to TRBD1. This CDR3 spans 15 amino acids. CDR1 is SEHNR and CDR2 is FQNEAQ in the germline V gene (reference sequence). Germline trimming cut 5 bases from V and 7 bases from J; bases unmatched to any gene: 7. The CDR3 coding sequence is TGTGCCAGCAGCCCGGGACAGGGGGATCGGAATGAGCAGTTCTTC. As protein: CASSPGQGDRNEQFF.

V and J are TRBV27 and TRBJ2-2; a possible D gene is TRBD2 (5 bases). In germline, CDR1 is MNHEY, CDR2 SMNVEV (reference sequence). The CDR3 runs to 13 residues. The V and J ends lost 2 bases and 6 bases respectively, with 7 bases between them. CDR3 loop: CASSLEGPGELFF. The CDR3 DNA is TGTGCCAGCAGTTTAGAGGGTCCCGGGGAGCTGTTTTTT.

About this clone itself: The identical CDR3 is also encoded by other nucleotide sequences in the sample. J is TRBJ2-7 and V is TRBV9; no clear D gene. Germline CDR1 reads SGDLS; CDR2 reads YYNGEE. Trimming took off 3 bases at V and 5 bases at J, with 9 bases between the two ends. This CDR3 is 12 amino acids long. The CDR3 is CASSGLENEQYF. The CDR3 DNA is TGTGCCAGCAGCGGATTAGAGAACGAGCAGTACTTC.

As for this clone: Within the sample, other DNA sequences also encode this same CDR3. In DNA, the CDR3 is TGCGCCAGCAGCCAAGGGCCGAGCTCCTACAATGAGCAGTTCTTC. Translating it yields CASSQGPSSYNEQFF. The rearrangement uses TRBV4-1 and TRBJ2-1; D ambiguous. This CDR3 region has 15 residues. V was trimmed by 1 base and J by 0 bases, leaving 7 bases between them. CDR1 is MGHRA and CDR2 is YSYEKL in the germline V gene.